This paragraph covers one TCR beta chain sequence. The sample is drawn from a study of control samples from healthy donors and cancer patients. TCRdb's copy holds only in-frame clones and misses some; the assay was immunoSEQ multiplex PCR. The data show more than 150,000 clones, 85% to 95% seen once. The V gene's germline CDR1 is SGHDN and CDR2 FVKESK. Trimming pared 5 bases from V and 0 bases from J, leaving 2 bases between. The length of the CDR3 is 11 residues. The V call is TRBV14, the J call TRBJ2-7; D is ambiguous. Sequencing was performed on blood. The clonotype comes from a middle-aged man in good health. The CDR3 region is CASSFSYEQYF. DNA of the CDR3: TGTGCCAGCAGCTTCTCCTACGAGCAGTACTTC.